This is a list of T cell receptor beta chains from one sample in a study of blood T cell repertoires in COVID-19. The assay was immunoSEQ multiplex PCR, and TCRdb's table has in-frame clones only and misses some. The repertoire holds around 150,000 clones, with about 93% as singletons. Sequencing was carried out using peripheral blood. All receptors derive from a woman in her 50s with acute or convalescent COVID-19. CDR3s include the opening cysteine and the closing phenylalanine or tryptophan. The D gene is left open where the match is weak. Rows give clone size only sometimes, using once, few, many, or a class for an expanded clone.

d_call | j_call | cdr3_length | clone_size | v_call | cdr3_nt | cdr3_aa
TRBD1 | TRBJ2-1 | 15 | - | TRBV14 | TGTGCCAGCAGCCAAAGGGACAGGGGAATCGATGAGCAGTTCTTC | CASSQRDRGIDEQFF
TRBD1 | TRBJ2-1 | 13 | - | TRBV6-5 | TGTGCCAGCAGTTATGCCCGACAGGGGGTGAAGCTCTTC | CASSYARQGVKLF
TRBD1 | TRBJ1-5 | 18 | - | TRBV3-1/TRBV3-2 | TGTGCCAGCAGCCAAGATCCTTTCTCCCGGGACAGGGCGCAGCCCCAGCATTTT | CASSQDPFSRDRAQPQHF
TRBD1 | TRBJ2-2 | 15 | - | TRBV11-2 | TGTGCCAGCAGCTTATCGACAGGGGGGAATAGGGAGCTGTTTTTT | CASSLSTGGNRELFF
- | TRBJ2-3 | 12 | - | TRBV12-3/TRBV12-4 | TGTGCCAGCAGTCCTCCCGGAGATACGCAGTATTTT | CASSPPGDTQYF
- | TRBJ1-1 | 12 | - | TRBV28 | TGTGCCAGCAGTAAAGGGGACACTGAAGCTTTCTTT | CASSKGDTEAFF
TRBD1 | TRBJ2-3 | 15 | once | TRBV10-3 | TGTGCCATCAGTGGCCGGGACAGGGGCACAGATACGCAGTATTTT | CAISGRDRGTDTQYF
- | TRBJ2-3 | 11 | - | TRBV12-3/TRBV12-4 | TGTGCCAGCAGACTAGGAGGTACGCAGTATTTT | CASRLGGTQYF
- | TRBJ1-1 | 14 | - | TRBV2 | TGTGCCAGCAGTGAGGGCAGGGGCCCTTATGAAGCTTTCTTT | CASSEGRGPYEAFF
- | TRBJ1-5 | 16 | once | TRBV4-1 | TGCGCCAGCAGCCAACCCGCCGGGGGGAGCAATCAGCCCCAGCATTTT | CASSQPAGGSNQPQHF
- | TRBJ1-4 | 14 | once | TRBV14 | TGTGCCAGCAGCCTCAGGGGAATAGGGAGCCCGGTGTTTTTT | CASSLRGIGSPVFF
TRBD2 | TRBJ2-7 | 16 | - | TRBV3-1/TRBV3-2 | TGTGCCAGCAGCCAAGATAGTGCTAGCGGGAGGAGCGAGCAGTACTTC | CASSQDSASGRSEQYF
TRBD1 | TRBJ2-5 | 15 | - | TRBV28 | TGTGCCAGCAGTCAACCGGGACAGGATCAAGAGACCCAGTACTTC | CASSQPGQDQETQYF
- | TRBJ1-1 | 13 | - | TRBV24-1 | TGTGCCACCAGTGATAGGGGAAGCACTGAAGCTTTCTTT | CATSDRGSTEAFF
TRBD2 | TRBJ2-3 | 16 | - | TRBV7-9 | TGTGCCAGCACATCAGATAGCGGGCACAGCACAGATACGCAGTATTTT | CASTSDSGHSTDTQYF
TRBD2 | TRBJ2-1 | 15 | - | TRBV5-1 | TGCGCCAGCAGCTTGGACGGGAGGTCCTACAATGAGCAGTTCTTC | CASSLDGRSYNEQFF
TRBD1 | TRBJ1-1 | 15 | - | TRBV3-1/TRBV3-2 | TGTGCCAGCAGCCGAGAGACAGGGACGAACACTGAAGCTTTCTTT | CASSRETGTNTEAFF
- | TRBJ2-3 | 15 | - | TRBV2 | TGTGCCAGCAGTGACGAACGGGTGGGCACAGATACGCAGTATTTT | CASSDERVGTDTQYF
TRBD1 | TRBJ1-4 | 16 | - | TRBV6-2/TRBV6-3 | TGTGCCAGCAGTTACCATTTTGAGGACAGGGACGAAAAACTGTTTTTT | CASSYHFEDRDEKLFF
- | TRBJ1-2 | 18 | - | TRBV9 | TGTGCCAGCAGCGTAGATAGCACTACAGGGTTTGGCCGTCAAAGCTACACCTTC | CASSVDSTTGFGRQSYTF
- | TRBJ1-3 | 14 | - | TRBV7-9 | TGTGCCAGCAGCTCAATGGTAGCGGGAAACACCATATATTTT | CASSSMVAGNTIYF
- | TRBJ2-1 | 16 | - | TRBV19 | TGTGCCAGTAGTCCCCGTGGGCGTCCCACCTACAATGAGCAGTTCTTC | CASSPRGRPTYNEQFF
TRBD1 | TRBJ1-5 | 16 | - | TRBV19 | TGTGCCAGTACCGACTCGACAGGGGGTGGTAATCAGCCCCAGCATTTT | CASTDSTGGGNQPQHF
- | TRBJ2-1 | 15 | - | TRBV24-1 | TGTGCCACCAGTCAGGGTCATGGGGACTACAATGAGCAGTTCTTC | CATSQGHGDYNEQFF
TRBD1 | TRBJ2-2 | 14 | - | TRBV5-1 | TGCGCCAGCAGCTTAGGGGACAGGGCCGGGGAGCTGTTTTTT | CASSLGDRAGELFF
- | TRBJ1-6 | 16 | - | TRBV5-4 | TGTGCCAGCAGCTTGGAGGCAGGGCGCGATAATTCACCCCTCCACTTT | CASSLEAGRDNSPLHF
TRBD1 | TRBJ2-1 | 14 | - | TRBV7-2 | TGTGCCAGCAGCCCGGACAGGTGGGATAACGGGCAGTTCTTC | CASSPDRWDNGQFF
- | TRBJ2-1 | 14 | - | TRBV10-3 | TGTGCCATCAGTGACGGGACTGCTCGCAATGAGCAGTTCTTC | CAISDGTARNEQFF
TRBD1 | TRBJ1-6 | 13 | few | TRBV5-1 | TGCGCCAGCGGGACAGGGGTTAATTCACCCCTCCACTTT | CASGTGVNSPLHF
- | TRBJ2-1 | 10 | - | TRBV20-1 | TGCAGTGCTAAACAGGGATTGGAGTTCTTC | CSAKQGLEFF
- | TRBJ1-6 | 15 | - | TRBV7-2 | TGTGCCAGCAGCTTAGGTACGGGGTTTAATTCACCCCTCCACTTT | CASSLGTGFNSPLHF
- | TRBJ1-5 | 17 | - | TRBV3-1/TRBV3-2 | TGTGCCAGCAGCCAAAGGCGGGGGCCCCGGGATGATCAGCCCCAGCATTTT | CASSQRRGPRDDQPQHF
- | TRBJ1-5 | 15 | - | TRBV28 | TGTGCCAGCAATGGGGGCGGTTATAGCAATCAGCCCCAGCATTTT | CASNGGGYSNQPQHF
TRBD1 | TRBJ1-2 | 15 | - | TRBV6-5 | TGTGCCAGCAGTTACTCAGGGACAGGTCGGGGTGGCTACACCTTC | CASSYSGTGRGGYTF
TRBD1 | TRBJ1-5 | 13 | - | TRBV30 | TGTGCCGCGACAGGGGGTAGCAATCAGCCCCAGCATTTT | CAATGGSNQPQHF
TRBD2 | TRBJ2-1 | 16 | - | TRBV7-3 | TGTGCCAGCAGCTTCGGAGCGGGGAGCTCCTACAATGAGCAGTTCTTC | CASSFGAGSSYNEQFF
- | TRBJ1-1 | 13 | - | TRBV19 | TGTGCCAGTAGTATTTCACAGAACACTGAAGCTTTCTTT | CASSISQNTEAFF
- | TRBJ2-3 | 14 | - | TRBV7-9 | TGTGCCAGCAGCTTAGGGCTAGGCCCAGATACGCAGTATTTT | CASSLGLGPDTQYF
TRBD2 | TRBJ2-5 | 13 | - | TRBV6-5 | TGTGCCAGCAGTTCGGGAGGAGGGGAGACCCAGTACTTC | CASSSGGGETQYF
- | TRBJ1-1 | 12 | - | TRBV30 | TGTGCCTGGGACCCCCGGAGGCATGAAGCTTTCTTT | CAWDPRRHEAFF
TRBD2 | TRBJ2-7 | 16 | - | TRBV6-2/TRBV6-3 | TGTGCCAGCAGCCCACTAGCGGGAGTCGAACGGTACGAGCAGTACTTC | CASSPLAGVERYEQYF
- | TRBJ2-3 | 12 | - | TRBV19 | TGTGCCAGTAGTAGAGGAGCAGATACGCAGTATTTT | CASSRGADTQYF
TRBD1 | TRBJ1-2 | 14 | few | TRBV4-1 | TGCGCCAGCAGCCAAGCACAGGGGTGGAATGGCTACACCTTC | CASSQAQGWNGYTF
- | TRBJ1-2 | 12 | once | TRBV19 | TGTGCCAGTAGTATGACAGCCTATGGCTACACCTTC | CASSMTAYGYTF
- | TRBJ1-3 | 12 | - | TRBV28 | TGTGCCTTACAGAGCTCTGGAAACACCATATATTTT | CALQSSGNTIYF
- | TRBJ2-3 | 14 | - | TRBV10-1 | TGCGCCAGCAGTGAGTCGAGAAGCACAGATACGCAGTATTTT | CASSESRSTDTQYF
TRBD1 | TRBJ2-7 | 15 | - | TRBV7-9 | TGTGCCAGCAGCTCCGGACAGGTGGACGCCTACGAGCAGTACTTC | CASSSGQVDAYEQYF
TRBD1 | TRBJ2-3 | 14 | - | TRBV28 | TGTGCCAGCAGTTTGACAGGGAGCACAGATACGCAGTATTTT | CASSLTGSTDTQYF
- | TRBJ2-1 | 13 | - | TRBV19 | TGTGCCAGTAGTCCGTACTCCTACAATGAGCAGTTCTTC | CASSPYSYNEQFF
- | TRBJ1-3 | 15 | - | TRBV7-9 | TGTGCCAGCAGCTTAACAGGGACCTCTGGAAACACCATATATTTT | CASSLTGTSGNTIYF
- | TRBJ2-2 | 13 | - | TRBV7-7 | TGTGCTAGCAGCGCCACGGGTCCCGGGGAGCTGTTTTTT | CASSATGPGELFF
- | TRBJ2-2 | 12 | - | TRBV28 | TGTGCCAGCAGCCCCAGGTCCGGGGAGCTGTTTTTT | CASSPRSGELFF
TRBD1 | TRBJ1-5 | 15 | - | TRBV7-6 | TGTGCCAGCAGCTCCGGGACAGGGGTTAATCAGCCCCAGCATTTT | CASSSGTGVNQPQHF
TRBD1 | TRBJ2-7 | 15 | few | TRBV7-2 | TGTGCCAGCAGCTCCAGACAGGGAAGGTCCTACGAGCAGTACTTC | CASSSRQGRSYEQYF
TRBD2 | TRBJ2-3 | 14 | - | TRBV7-2 | TGTGCCAGCAGTCTAAGCGGGACGGAGGATACGCAGTATTTT | CASSLSGTEDTQYF
- | TRBJ1-2 | 15 | once | TRBV3-1/TRBV3-2 | TGTGCCAGCAGCCAAGATGGCAGGGGCCACTATGGCTACACCTTC | CASSQDGRGHYGYTF
- | TRBJ1-2 | 14 | - | TRBV28 | TGTGCCAGCAGTTCGGACAGTATCAACTATGGCTACACCTTC | CASSSDSINYGYTF
TRBD2 | TRBJ2-1 | 16 | - | TRBV9 | TGTGCCAGCAGCGTAGCCGGACTAGCCCCCTACAATGAGCAGTTCTTC | CASSVAGLAPYNEQFF
TRBD2 | TRBJ2-1 | 15 | - | TRBV7-2 | TGTGCCAGCAGCTTAGTTAGCGGGGGGGACAATGAGCAGTTCTTC | CASSLVSGGDNEQFF